The clone carrying this T cell receptor beta chain was seen more than once but under ten times. What it recognizes is unknown. The data were obtained in a study of glioma-infiltrating T cells after dendritic cell vaccination. Regarding the study as a whole: TCR clonality showed no direct relationship with survival.

Germline V gives CDR1 SGHTA, CDR2 FQGNSA. This CDR3 contains 15 residues. The junction had 6 bases not matched to a gene; V was cut back by 5 bases and J by 1 base. The primer mix had 60 V beta and 13 J beta primers. Assay used: immunoSEQ multiplex PCR; TCRdb lists only in-frame clones, some missing. Seen here are 40,000 or so clones, approximately 84% observed once, and the top ten hold 7.5% to 10%. This TCR was sampled from a human donor with glioblastoma. This chain joins TRBV7-2 and TRBJ2-7; 9 bases are shared with TRBD1. The material was blood, obtained before dendritic cell vaccination. CDR3 loop: CASSVGTGKSYEQYF. The DNA for the CDR3 is TGTGCCAGCAGCGTAGGGACAGGGAAGTCCTACGAGCAGTACTTC.